Each of the 29 T cell receptor beta chains below was sequenced from the same sample in a study of CD8 T cells in ankylosing spondylitis. Study-wide points: Within ankylosing spondylitis blood, a TCR beta motif made up of several highly homologous variants appeared to be characteristic.

TCRdb reanalysed the 5' RACE reads using MiXCR and keeps one entry per CDR3 protein. The data hold hundreds of thousands of distinct CDR3 sequences, with 20% to 30% observed a single time. Their antigens remain unidentified. Sequences were obtained from blood, either unsorted or a sorted T cell fraction (not recorded which). These receptors all stem from a male donor with ankylosing spondylitis.

This clonotype was found a few times. The chain employs TRBV5-1 and TRBJ2-1, with 12 bases lining up with TRBD1. This CDR3 spans 15 amino acids. CDR1 and CDR2 (germline): SGHRS, YFSETQ. Trimming removed 5 bases from V and 8 bases from J; junction bases left unmatched: 8. The CDR3: CASRKGTGGMDEQFF. CDR3 DNA sequence: TGCGCCAGCAGAAAAGGGACAGGGGGCATGGATGAGCAGTTCTTC.

This clonotype was observed at least ten times. This chain connects TRBV7-2 to TRBJ2-1, with D maybe TRBD2 (5 bases). CDR3 length: 13 amino acids. Germline V gene lookup returns CDR1 SGHTA and CDR2 FQGNSA. Between the trimmed V and J ends, which lost 5 bases and 7 bases, there was a span of 12 bases. The CDR3: CASSIDTGNEQFF. DNA of the CDR3: TGTGCCAGCAGCATCGATACGGGAAATGAGCAGTTCTTC.

This clonotype was counted only a few times. The chain is built from TRBV14 and TRBJ2-1; D is possibly TRBD1 (6 bases). This CDR3 is built from 14 residues. Trimming removed 0 bases at V and 5 bases at J, with 8 bases between. The germline V gene has CDR1 SGHDN and CDR2 FVKESK. CDR3 in DNA: TGTGCCAGCAGCCAAGACTGGGGGCACAATGAGCAGTTCTTC. It codes for CASSQDWGHNEQFF.

The chain links TRBV20-1 to TRBJ2-2; unclear D gene. CDR3 length equals 13 residues. V lost 3 bases and J 8 bases, leaving 13 bases between the germline ends. Germline V gene lookup returns CDR1 DFQATT and CDR2 SNEGSKA (reference sequence). CDR3 amino acids: CSASRLGAGELFF. In nucleotides, the CDR3 is TGCAGTGCTAGCCGACTCGGAGCGGGGGAGCTGTTTTTT.

This clonotype has a handful of counts. The chain uses TRBV5-1 and TRBJ2-7, with 7 bases lining up with TRBD1. The CDR3 totals 14 residues. CDR1 SGHRS and CDR2 YFSETQ come from the germline V gene. J was trimmed by 5 bases and V by 0 bases; bases with no gene match: 5. The CDR3: CASSLDRGANEQYF. Written as DNA, the CDR3 is TGCGCCAGCAGCTTGGACAGGGGTGCCAACGAGCAGTACTTC.

This clonotype was seen a few times. The chain combines TRBV9 with TRBJ2-1; D gene ambiguous. V was pared by 0 bases and J by 5 bases, with 6 bases between. Per the germline V gene, CDR1 is SGDLS and CDR2 is YYNGEE. This CDR3 has 13 residues. The CDR3, as DNA: TGTGCCAGCAGCGTAGCCAGTGACAATGAGCAGTTCTTC. Translating it yields CASSVASDNEQFF.

This chain uses TRBV6-4 with TRBJ2-1; no clear D. Germline V gene data show CDR1 as MRHNA and CDR2 as SNTAGT. The CDR3 runs 13 residues. V shed 0 bases and J shed 12 bases, with 12 bases lying between them. The CDR3 spells CASSDSTVGGQFF. CDR3 bases: TGTGCCAGCAGTGACTCGACGGTCGGTGGGCAGTTCTTC.

J is TRBJ2-2 and V is TRBV12-3 or TRBV12-4; 10 positions agree with TRBD2. The CDR3 is made up of 15 amino acids. V trimming: 5 bases; J trimming: 4 bases; junction bases outside the gene matches: 4. The CDR3 DNA is TGTGCCAGCAGTCCCGGACTAGCGGTCACCGGGGAGCTGTTTTTT. Encoded protein: CASSPGLAVTGELFF.

The V call is TRBV7-6, the J call TRBJ2-3, with 9 positions matching TRBD1. The germline V gene has CDR1 SGHVS and CDR2 FNYEAQ. J was trimmed by 0 bases and V by 2 bases; bases with no gene match: 3. This CDR3 has 16 residues. Here the CDR3 DNA reads TGTGCCAGCAGCTTACTTGGACAGGGGAGCACAGATACGCAGTATTTT. It codes for CASSLLGQGSTDTQYF.

This clonotype has ten or more counts. The genes are TRBV7-2 and TRBJ1-4; D is undetermined. The CDR3 is 14 amino acids. Trimming left V 3 bases short and J 3 bases short, with 8 bases between. From germline, CDR1 is SGHTA and CDR2 FQGNSA. CDR3 residues: CASSFGVANEKLFF. The CDR3 bases are TGTGCCAGCAGCTTCGGGGTAGCTAATGAAAAACTGTTTTTT.

J is TRBJ2-3 and V is TRBV7-2, with 7 bases lining up with TRBD2. The CDR3 contains 17 residues. The ends lost 5 bases at V and 2 bases at J; junction bases unmatched: 13. Germline assignment: CDR1 SGHTA and CDR2 FQGNSA. The CDR3 region has the DNA TGTGCCAGCAGCCCCCCACGGGCGGGAGTAACCACAGATACGCAGTATTTT. Translated, it gives CASSPPRAGVTTDTQYF. Based on the CDR3 plus reference TRBV7-2 and TRBJ2-3, the full variable domain is GAGVSQSPSNKVTEKGKDVELRCDPISGHTALYWYRQSLGQGLEFLIYFQGNSAPDKSGLPSDRFSAERTGGSVSTLTIQRTQQEDSAVYLCASSPPRAGVTTDTQYFGPGTRLTVL.

The rearrangement joins TRBV10-3 to TRBJ1-5; D gene ambiguous. This CDR3 has 13 amino acids. Germline loops: CDR1 ENHRY, CDR2 SYGVKD. Between the trimmed V and J ends, which lost 7 bases and 3 bases, there was a span of 10 bases. The CDR3 loop is CAIKGVLNQPQHF. CDR3 in DNA: TGTGCCATCAAAGGTGTCCTCAATCAGCCCCAGCATTTT.

The sample holds a few counts of this clonotype. V is TRBV7-8 and J is TRBJ2-2; 8 bases agree with TRBD2. The V segment lost 6 bases and the J segment 0 bases; nucleotides outside the gene matches: 9. This CDR3 comprises 17 residues. The V gene's germline CDR1 is SGHVS and CDR2 FQNEAQ. CDR3 loop: CASRGDLLAANTGELFF. The CDR3 DNA is TGTGCCAGCAGGGGGGACTTACTAGCGGCGAACACCGGGGAGCTGTTTTTT.

The V gene is TRBV29-1, the J gene TRBJ1-1; 11 positions agree with TRBD1. This CDR3 is built from 16 residues. The germline CDR1 and CDR2 sequences are SQVTM and ANQGSEA. V dropped 7 bases and J dropped 0; count of bases not matched to a gene: 10. The CDR3 nucleotides are TGCAGCGGGATGGACAGGGGGCGAAGGATGAACACTGAAGCTTTCTTT. Translated: CSGMDRGRRMNTEAFF.

The gene calls are TRBV7-2 and TRBJ2-1; D is undetermined. This CDR3 has 17 residues. Germline V gives CDR1 SGHTA, CDR2 FQGNSA. The V and J ends lost 0 bases and 0 bases respectively, with 12 bases between them. In DNA, the CDR3 is TGTGCCAGCAGCTTAGCGGGTCTGCGAAGCTCCTACAATGAGCAGTTCTTC. Amino acid sequence: CASSLAGLRSSYNEQFF.

This clonotype showed up just a few times. The junction departs from germline at one end; a sequencing error may be responsible. J is TRBJ2-7 and V is TRBV29-1, with D perhaps TRBD1 (7 bases). Germline CDR1 is SQVTM and CDR2 is ANQGSEA. This CDR3 comprises 13 residues. In nucleotides, the CDR3 is TGCAGCGTTAAAGACAGGGACTTCTACGAGCAGTACTTC. Translation: CSVKDRDFYEQYF.

This clonotype was observed a handful of times. V is TRBV6-5 and J is TRBJ2-3, with D possibly matching TRBD2 (5 bases). Trimming shortened V by 2 bases and J by 2 bases, and 8 bases separated the two germline ends. Germline assignment: CDR1 MNHEY and CDR2 SVGAGI. The CDR3 has 14 residues. Written as DNA, the CDR3 is TGTGCCAGCAGTTACGCGGAGGCCACAGATACGCAGTATTTT. Translating it yields CASSYAEATDTQYF.

The chain combines TRBV20-1 with TRBJ1-6; 9 bases align to TRBD1. Germline V CDR1 and CDR2: DFQATT, SNEGSKA (reference sequence). Trimming took 4 bases from V and 10 from J; bases not matched to a gene: 8. The CDR3 sequence is 14 residues long. The CDR3 bases are TGCAGTGCTATCCGGGACAGGGTCGAATCACCCCTCCACTTT. It yields the protein CSAIRDRVESPLHF.

V usage is TRBV20-1 and J usage is TRBJ2-1; D remains unclear. V lost 2 bases and J lost 3, with 8 bases in between. Germline-derived CDR1 and CDR2 are DFQATT and SNEGSKA (reference sequence). This CDR3 region has 13 residues. The DNA for the CDR3 is TGCAGTGCTAGAATCACAAACTACAATGAGCAGTTCTTC. Translation: CSARITNYNEQFF.

The chain uses TRBV2 and TRBJ1-3; 8 nucleotides match TRBD1. The germline V gene has CDR1 SNHLY and CDR2 FYNNEI. This CDR3 is 16 amino acids long. V shed 0 bases and J 2 bases; nucleotides not matched to a gene: 3. The CDR3 DNA sequence: TGTGCCAGCAGTGAAGCTACAGGGGGAACTGGAAACACCATATATTTT. As protein: CASSEATGGTGNTIYF.

This clonotype was detected a few times. This chain joins TRBV5-1 and TRBJ1-1; no definite D call. Germline loops: CDR1 SGHRS, CDR2 YFSETQ. V was pared by 0 bases and J by 8 bases, with 5 bases between. This CDR3 spans 11 amino acids. The CDR3 sequence is CASSLGKEAFF. CDR3 nucleotides: TGCGCCAGCAGCTTGGGGAAAGAAGCTTTCTTT. Filled out from reference TRBV5-1 and TRBJ1-1, the complete variable domain reads KAGVTQTPRYLIKTRGQQVTLSCSPISGHRSVSWYQQTPGQGLQFLFEYFSETQRNKGNFPGRFSGRQFSNSRSEMNVSTLELGDSALYLCASSLGKEAFFGQGTRLTVV.

The rearrangement uses TRBV27 and TRBJ1-1; D unclear. The CDR3 consists of 14 residues. Germline CDR1 and CDR2: MNHEY and SMNVEV (reference sequence). V was shortened by 2 bases and J by 7 bases, with 14 bases between the two germline ends. This CDR3 is CASSLRSQGIEAFF. The CDR3 bases are TGTGCCAGCAGTTTACGATCACAAGGAATTGAAGCTTTCTTT.

This clonotype appeared a few times. The gene calls are TRBV2 and TRBJ1-6, with 7 bases identical to TRBD1. Germline V gene sequence: CDR1 SNHLY, CDR2 FYNNEI. With V trimmed by 6 bases and J by 7 bases, 3 bases remained unmatched. There are 13 residues in the CDR3. Here the CDR3 DNA reads TGTGCCAGCAGGACGACAGGGAATTCACCCCTCCACTTT. The encoded protein is CASRTTGNSPLHF.

This chain connects TRBV12-3 or TRBV12-4 to TRBJ1-1; the D is unclear. V was cut by 5 bases and J by 0 bases, with 7 bases left in between. The CDR3 has 13 residues. CDR3 coding DNA: TGTGCCAGCAGTCCCCACATGAACACTGAAGCTTTCTTT. It encodes CASSPHMNTEAFF.

Many counts were recorded for this clonotype. The CDR3 nucleotides read TGTGCCAGCAGCCTGACAGGTCCGGCACCCATCACAGATACGCAGTATTTT. It is translated as CASSLTGPAPITDTQYF. The chain combines TRBV3-1 with TRBJ2-3; D may be TRBD1 (6 bases). The CDR3 contains 17 residues. Trimming removed 4 bases at V and 2 bases at J, with 19 bases between. CDR1 LGHDT and CDR2 YNNKEL come from the germline V gene (reference sequence).

This clonotype was detected a few times. The CDR3 region is CSVRPGQAYNEQFF. Written as DNA, the CDR3 is TGCAGTGTCAGACCGGGACAAGCCTACAATGAGCAGTTCTTC. This chain joins TRBV20-1 and TRBJ2-1, with a possible D match to TRBD1 (6 bases). Trimming cost V 7 bases and J 2 bases, with 15 bases left between them. This CDR3 is 14 amino acids long. Germline V CDR1 and CDR2: DFQATT, SNEGSKA (reference sequence).

This chain joins TRBV10-3 and TRBJ1-1; D is unclear. Trimming removed 2 bases at V and 3 bases at J, with 13 bases between. The CDR3 sequence is 15 residues long. Germline V gene lookup returns CDR1 ENHRY and CDR2 SYGVKD. Here the CDR3 reads CAISEGRNVYTEAFF. DNA for the CDR3: TGTGCCATCAGTGAGGGACGGAACGTTTACACTGAAGCTTTCTTT.

This clonotype has more than one count but fewer than ten. The chain employs TRBV20-1 and TRBJ1-1; 7 bases match TRBD1. The V and J ends lost 3 bases and 3 bases, in that order; junction bases with no gene match: 4. This CDR3 is 13 amino acids long. CDR1 is DFQATT and CDR2 is SNEGSKA in the germline V gene (reference sequence). The CDR3 region has the DNA TGCAGTGCTAGTCCCGACAGGGACACTGAAGCTTTCTTT. This sequence encodes CSASPDRDTEAFF.

This clonotype was observed once. This chain connects TRBV2 to TRBJ2-7; D is possibly TRBD1 or TRBD2 (5 bases each). Germline CDR1 is SNHLY and CDR2 is FYNNEI. With 5 bases removed from V and 2 bases from J, the gap between germline ends came to 10 bases. The CDR3 covers 13 residues. CDR3 protein: CASSWDGTYEQYV. The CDR3 DNA reads as TGTGCCAGCAGTTGGGACGGAACCTACGAGCAGTACGTC.